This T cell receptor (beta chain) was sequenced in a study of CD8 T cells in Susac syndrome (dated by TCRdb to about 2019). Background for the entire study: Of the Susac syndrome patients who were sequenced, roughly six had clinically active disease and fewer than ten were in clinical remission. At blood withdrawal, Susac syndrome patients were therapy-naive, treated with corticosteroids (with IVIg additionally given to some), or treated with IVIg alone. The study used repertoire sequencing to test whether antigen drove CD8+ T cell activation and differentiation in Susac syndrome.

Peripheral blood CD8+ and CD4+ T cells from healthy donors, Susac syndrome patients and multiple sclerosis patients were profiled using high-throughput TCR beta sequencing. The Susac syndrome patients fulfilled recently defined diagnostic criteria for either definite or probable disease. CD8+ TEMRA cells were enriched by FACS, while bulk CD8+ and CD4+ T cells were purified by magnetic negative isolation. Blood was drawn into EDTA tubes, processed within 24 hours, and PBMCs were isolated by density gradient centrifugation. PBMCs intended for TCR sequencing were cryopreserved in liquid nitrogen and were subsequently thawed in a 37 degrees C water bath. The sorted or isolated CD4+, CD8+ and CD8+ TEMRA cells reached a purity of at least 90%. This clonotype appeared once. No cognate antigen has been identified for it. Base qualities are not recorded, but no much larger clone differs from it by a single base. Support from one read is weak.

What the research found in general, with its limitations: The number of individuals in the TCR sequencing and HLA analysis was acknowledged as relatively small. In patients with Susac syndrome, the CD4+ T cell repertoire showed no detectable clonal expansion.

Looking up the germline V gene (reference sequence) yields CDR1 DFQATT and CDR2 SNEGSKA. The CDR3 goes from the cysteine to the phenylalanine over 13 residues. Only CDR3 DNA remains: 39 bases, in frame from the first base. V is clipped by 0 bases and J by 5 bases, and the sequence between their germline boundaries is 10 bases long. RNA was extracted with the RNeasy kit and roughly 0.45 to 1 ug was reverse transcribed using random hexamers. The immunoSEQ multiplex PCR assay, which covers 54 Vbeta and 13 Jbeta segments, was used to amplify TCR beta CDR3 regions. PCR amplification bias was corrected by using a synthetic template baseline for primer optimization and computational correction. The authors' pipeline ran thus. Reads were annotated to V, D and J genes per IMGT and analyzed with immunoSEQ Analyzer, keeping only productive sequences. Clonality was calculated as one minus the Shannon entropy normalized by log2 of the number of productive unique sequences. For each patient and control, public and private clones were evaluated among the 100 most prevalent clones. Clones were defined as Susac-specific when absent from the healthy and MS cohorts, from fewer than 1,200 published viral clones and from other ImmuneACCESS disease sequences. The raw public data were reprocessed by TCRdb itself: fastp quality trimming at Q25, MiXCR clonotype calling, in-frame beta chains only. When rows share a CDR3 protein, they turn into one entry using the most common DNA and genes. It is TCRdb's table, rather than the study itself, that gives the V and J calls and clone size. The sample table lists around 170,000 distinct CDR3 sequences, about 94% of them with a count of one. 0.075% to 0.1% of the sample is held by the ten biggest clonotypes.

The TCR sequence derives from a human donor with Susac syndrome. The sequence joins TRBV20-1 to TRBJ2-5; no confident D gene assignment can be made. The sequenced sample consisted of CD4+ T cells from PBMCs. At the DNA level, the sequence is TGCAGTGCTAGAGAAGTGGTCGCGGAGACCCAGTACTTC. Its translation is CSAREVVAETQYF.